Below, 21 T cell receptor beta chains from the same sample are listed, as sequenced in a study of T cells in Graves' hyperthyroidism and ophthalmopathy. Researchers took RNA transcripts and amplified the TCR beta CDR3 regions from them. Using the HTBI primer set, a first-round RT-PCR was run on the TCR CDR3. TCRdb called the multiplex PCR reads again in MiXCR, with one record for every CDR3 protein. The data contain hundreds of thousands of distinct CDR3 sequences, about 45% of them seen just once; the ten biggest clones take up about 7.7%. Specimen: peripheral blood or thyroid tissue (not recorded which). These receptors were obtained from an adult man with Graves' disease, either hyperthyroidism or ophthalmopathy (not recorded which).

This clonotype turned up a few times. The chain couples TRBV19 to TRBJ1-5; D gene uncertain. This CDR3 comprises 13 residues. The V end was cut by 4 bases, the J end by 8 bases, with 12 bases between. The germline gives CDR1 LNHDA, CDR2 SQIVND (reference sequence). The CDR3 region has the DNA TGTGCCAGTAGTAACCCCCTCTCCGAGCCCCAGCATTTT. Amino acids: CASSNPLSEPQHF. Drawing the rest from reference TRBV19 and TRBJ1-5, the complete variable domain is DGGITQSPKYLFRKEGQNVTLSCEQNLNHDAMYWYRQDPGQGLRLIYYSQIVNDFQKGDIAEGYSVSREKKESFPLTVTSAQKNPTAFYLCASSNPLSEPQHFGDGTRLSIL.

As regards this clonotype: A much larger clonotype is one base distant, so this may be a read error. The CDR3 is CASSILAVGLYEQYF. The CDR3 bases are TGTGCCAGCAGCATACTAGCGGTGGGACTCTACGAGCAGTACTTC. The chain links TRBV7-2 to TRBJ2-7; 8 bases line up with TRBD2. Trimming at V came to 5 bases and at J to 3 bases, leaving 9 bases not matched to a gene. The CDR3 sequence is 15 residues long. CDR1 SGHTA and CDR2 FQGNSA come from the germline V gene. Full variable domain (outside the CDR3, taken from reference TRBV7-2 and TRBJ2-7): GAGVSQSPSNKVTEKGKDVELRCDPISGHTALYWYRQSLGQGLEFLIYFQGNSAPDKSGLPSDRFSAERTGGSVSTLTIQRTQQEDSAVYLCASSILAVGLYEQYFGPGTRLTVT.

V usage is TRBV12-3 or TRBV12-4 and J usage is TRBJ1-3; D unclear. The CDR3 runs 15 residues. V was clipped by 3 bases and J by 1 base, with 10 bases between them. The CDR3 DNA follows: TGTGCCAGCAGTTTGGAGGCGATGTCTGGAAACACCATATATTTT. This encodes CASSLEAMSGNTIYF.

In this sample, this clonotype turned up a few times. V is TRBV9 and J is TRBJ2-5; 9 positions match TRBD2. This CDR3 region has 16 residues. With 0 bases clipped from V and 2 bases from J, the junction kept 5 bases outside the gene matches. Germline lookup yields CDR1 SGDLS and CDR2 YYNGEE. The CDR3 bases are TGTGCCAGCAGCGTAGAGGTAGCGGGGGTTCAAGAGACCCAGTACTTC. Translated: CASSVEVAGVQETQYF.

Remarks on this clonotype: A much larger clone lies one base from this, so it may be a read error. The chain is built from TRBV7-9 and TRBJ2-7; 11 bases match TRBD2. In germline, CDR1 is SEHNR, CDR2 FQNEAQ (reference sequence). Trimming cost V 4 bases and J 4 bases; bases outside gene matches: 12. This CDR3 comprises 17 residues. DNA for the CDR3: TGTGCCAGCAGCTCAGCGGCGGTGGGACTAGCGGCGTACGAGCAGTACTTC. It specifies CASSSAAVGLAAYEQYF.

In its sample, this clonotype was seen a few times. V gene TRBV29-1 combines with J gene TRBJ1-1, with TRBD1 matching 7 bases. The V segment lost 4 bases and the J segment 1 base; nucleotides outside the gene matches: 12. The V gene's germline CDR1 is SQVTM and CDR2 ANQGSEA. The CDR3 has 16 amino acids. The CDR3 loop is CSVVLDNRGWNTEAFF. The CDR3 region has the DNA TGCAGCGTTGTCCTAGATAACAGGGGATGGAACACTGAAGCTTTCTTT.

This clonotype was seen a handful of times. The chain joins TRBV19 to TRBJ1-1; tentatively, D is TRBD1 (5 bases). In germline, CDR1 is LNHDA, CDR2 SQIVND (reference sequence). The CDR3 has 14 residues. Between the trimmed V and J ends, which lost 5 bases and 4 bases, there was a span of 14 bases. This CDR3 reads CASSDGRGSTEAFF. CDR3 coding DNA: TGTGCCAGTAGTGATGGGCGGGGCTCCACTGAAGCTTTCTTT. Looking up the rest from reference TRBV19 and TRBJ1-1 gives the full variable domain: DGGITQSPKYLFRKEGQNVTLSCEQNLNHDAMYWYRQDPGQGLRLIYYSQIVNDFQKGDIAEGYSVSREKKESFPLTVTSAQKNPTAFYLCASSDGRGSTEAFFGQGTRLTVV.

This clonotype has more than one count but fewer than ten. The V and J genes are TRBV3-1 and TRBJ1-5; tentative D call: TRBD1 (5 bases). The CDR3 runs 13 residues. Germline V gene lookup returns CDR1 LGHDT and CDR2 YNNKEL (reference sequence). Trimming pared 4 bases from V and 9 bases from J, leaving 13 bases between. The DNA for the CDR3 is TGTGCCAGCAGCCCCTCTCCTACAGGGCCCCAGCATTTT. It translates to CASSPSPTGPQHF.

J is TRBJ1-4 and V is TRBV4-2; 9 positions match TRBD1. This CDR3 region has 12 residues. Per germline, CDR1 LGHNA and CDR2 YNFKEQ. V was clipped by 11 bases and J by 8 bases; unmatched bases: 6. The CDR3 DNA reads as TGTGCCTGGGGACAGGGCCGAGAAAAACTGTTTTTT. Translation gives CAWGQGREKLFF.

In this sample, this clonotype turned up a few times. The V gene is TRBV7-9, the J gene TRBJ2-2, with a weak D call TRBD1 (6 bases). Germline-derived CDR1 and CDR2 are SEHNR and FQNEAQ (reference sequence). V was clipped by 2 bases and J by 4 bases, with 11 bases between them. This CDR3 spans 15 amino acids. DNA of the CDR3: TGTGCCAGCAGCTTAAAATCAGGGGCCACCGGGGAGCTGTTTTTT. Protein product: CASSLKSGATGELFF.

This clonotype was seen ten or more times. The chain has TRBV7-9 and TRBJ1-2; D gene uncertain. This CDR3 is 14 amino acids long. Trimming took off 2 bases at V and 8 bases at J, with 15 bases between the two ends. Germline-derived CDR1 and CDR2 are SEHNR and FQNEAQ (reference sequence). The DNA of the CDR3 is TGTGCCAGCAGCTTAACGCAAGAGGCAAACGGCTACACCTTC. Amino acid sequence: CASSLTQEANGYTF.

The chain is built from TRBV12-3 or TRBV12-4 and TRBJ1-1, with a possible D match to TRBD1 (6 bases). CDR3 length: 13 amino acids. V lost 7 bases and J 0 bases, leaving 9 bases between the germline ends. CDR3 region: CASNRVMNTEAFF. CDR3 DNA sequence: TGTGCCAGCAACAGGGTCATGAACACTGAAGCTTTCTTT.

A few counts support this clonotype. The chain's CDR3 is CASRWAAEAFF. CDR3 sequence (DNA): TGTGCCAGTAGATGGGCAGCTGAAGCTTTCTTT. The V gene is TRBV19, the J gene TRBJ1-1; no clear D gene. V dropped 6 bases and J dropped 6 bases, with 8 bases sitting between them. The CDR3 covers 11 residues. Germline loops: CDR1 LNHDA, CDR2 SQIVND (reference sequence). Based on the CDR3 plus reference TRBV19 and TRBJ1-1, the full variable domain is DGGITQSPKYLFRKEGQNVTLSCEQNLNHDAMYWYRQDPGQGLRLIYYSQIVNDFQKGDIAEGYSVSREKKESFPLTVTSAQKNPTAFYLCASRWAAEAFFGQGTRLTVV.

As concerns this clonotype: This may stem from a read error, because a much larger clone lies one nucleotide away. The CDR3 nucleotides are TGTGCCACCAGTGATTTAGGAGGGGCGACTGAAGCTTTCTTT. Translation: CATSDLGGATEAFF. The V gene is TRBV24-1, the J gene TRBJ1-1; maybe TRBD1 (5 bases). The germline V gene encodes CDR1 KGHDR and CDR2 SFDVKD. CDR3 size: 14 residues. Trimming shortened V by 1 base and J by 5 bases, and 10 bases separated the two germline ends.

This clonotype has more than one count but fewer than ten. The CDR3 loop reads CASSFLYRSSDTEAFF. CDR3 in DNA: TGTGCCAGTAGTTTCCTTTACAGGAGCTCAGACACTGAAGCTTTCTTT. The chain has TRBV19 and TRBJ1-1; D possibly corresponds to TRBD1 (5 bases). Germline CDR1 LNHDA, CDR2 SQIVND (reference sequence). V was clipped by 5 bases and J by 3 bases, with 19 bases between them. The CDR3 covers 16 residues.

The chain carries TRBV12-3 or TRBV12-4 and TRBJ1-2; no definite D call. CDR3 size: 12 residues. V was trimmed by 10 bases and J by 1 base, leaving 10 bases between them. CDR3 residues: CATRRFNYGYTF. DNA of the CDR3: TGTGCCACCAGGAGGTTTAACTATGGCTACACCTTC.

This clonotype was counted a few times. V is TRBV7-9 and J is TRBJ2-2; D is unclear. The CDR3 contains 15 residues. Germline CDR1 and CDR2: SEHNR and FQNEAQ (reference sequence). Between the trimmed V and J ends, which lost 11 bases and 4 bases, there was a span of 20 bases. CDR3 DNA: TGTGCCGGCACGGCTAAAGGAGCACTCACCGGGGAGCTGTTTTTT. This translates into CAGTAKGALTGELFF.

The sample holds many counts of this clonotype. V gene TRBV5-4 combines with J gene TRBJ1-4; TRBD1 matches 7 bases. The CDR3 consists of 13 residues. Germline V gives CDR1 SGHNT, CDR2 YYREEE (reference sequence). V gave up 2 bases and J gave up 7 bases; unmatched junction bases: 2. The CDR3, as DNA: TGTGCCAGCAGCTTCCGGGACAGTGAAAAACTGTTTTTT. Its protein is CASSFRDSEKLFF. Using reference TRBV5-4 and TRBJ1-4 for the parts outside the CDR3, the full variable domain is ETGVTQSPTHLIKTRGQQVTLRCSSQSGHNTVSWYQQALGQGPQFIFQYYREEENGRGNFPPRFSGLQFPNYSSELNVNALELDDSALYLCASSFRDSEKLFFGSGTQLSVL.

This clonotype appeared a few times. The J gene is TRBJ1-1, the V gene TRBV5-1; perhaps TRBD1 as D (6 bases). The V and J ends lost 4 bases and 3 bases respectively, with 10 bases between them. The CDR3 covers 13 residues. Germline values: CDR1 SGHRS, CDR2 YFSETQ. The CDR3 nucleotides read TGCGCCAGCAGCACCAGGGGCGACACTGAAGCTTTCTTT. Protein product: CASSTRGDTEAFF. Full variable domain (missing parts from reference TRBV5-1 and TRBJ1-1): KAGVTQTPRYLIKTRGQQVTLSCSPISGHRSVSWYQQTPGQGLQFLFEYFSETQRNKGNFPGRFSGRQFSNSRSEMNVSTLELGDSALYLCASSTRGDTEAFFGQGTRLTVV.

This clonotype was found a few times. The chain uses TRBV7-2 and TRBJ1-6; a weak D match, TRBD1 (6 bases). The CDR3 runs 16 residues. CDR1 is SGHTA and CDR2 is FQGNSA in the germline V gene. V was clipped by 4 bases and J by 5 bases, with 15 bases between them. The CDR3 sequence is CASSSFTGIDNSPLHF. The CDR3, as DNA: TGTGCCAGCAGCTCGTTTACAGGGATAGATAATTCACCCCTCCACTTT.

This clonotype occurred many times. J is TRBJ1-5 and V is TRBV15; possibly TRBD1 for D (5 bases). CDR3 size: 17 residues. CDR1 is LNHNV and CDR2 is YYDKDF in the germline V gene (reference sequence). V gave up 5 bases and J gave up 4 bases, with 21 bases separating them. Here the CDR3 DNA reads TGTGCCACCAGCCGGTGGCCCGCGGGGCCGTTGAATCAGCCCCAGCATTTT. Amino acid sequence: CATSRWPAGPLNQPQHF.